Detailed here is one T cell receptor beta chain. This specimen belongs to a study of shared clonotypes between healthy human individuals. Assay execution proceeded at the deep level. This table comes from immunoSEQ multiplex PCR, and its TCRdb copy is limited to in-frame clones, with some not included. The sample shows hundreds of thousands of clones, about three quarters of them seen only once. Germline V gene data show CDR1 as SGDLS and CDR2 as YYNGEE. V lost 0 bases and J 5 bases, leaving 6 bases between the germline ends. The CDR3 spans 13 residues. This TCR was recovered from a woman younger than 45 in good health. The chain joins TRBV9 to TRBJ1-5, with no clear D. Material for sequencing was memory CD4+ T cells sorted from blood. The subset: CD45RA-negative fraction. The DNA for the CDR3 is TGTGCCAGCAGCGTAGCTGTCGATCAGCCCCAGCATTTT. The encoded protein is CASSVAVDQPQHF. Supplemented by reference TRBV9 and TRBJ1-5, the full variable domain reads DSGVTQTPKHLITATGQRVTLRCSPRSGDLSVYWYQQSLDQGLQFLIQYYNGEERAKGNILERFSAQQFPDLHSELNLSSLELGDSALYFCASSVAVDQPQHFGDGTRLSIL.